A selection of T cell receptor beta chains follows, all from one sample in a study of blood T cell repertoires in COVID-19. This table comes from immunoSEQ multiplex PCR, and its TCRdb copy is limited to in-frame clones, with some not included. The data hold some 120,000 clones, with approximately 80% observed a single time. Input material: peripheral blood. Source of these receptors: a man in his sixties or seventies with acute or convalescent COVID-19. CDR3s include the opening cysteine and the closing phenylalanine or tryptophan. The size of a clone is reported for some rows only, either as once, few or many, or as a class for expanded clones.

v_gene	abundance	j_gene	CDR3aa
TRBV7-2	few	TRBJ1-3	CASSSHGSGNTIYF
TRBV10-3	few	TRBJ1-2	CAISPQGVGGYTF
TRBV5-1	NA	TRBJ2-6	CASSLGQGFVSGANVLTF
TRBV6-5	NA	TRBJ1-2	CASSPLRRSNYGYTF
TRBV5-1	NA	TRBJ2-7	CASSPASLGGGAYEQYF
TRBV2	NA	TRBJ1-1	CASSRIGANTEAFF
TRBV4-1	few	TRBJ1-6	CASRQNRGRNSPLHF
TRBV5-1	once	TRBJ1-5	CASSLAGNQPQHF
TRBV7-9	once	TRBJ1-2	CASSWGTGQEHYGYTF
TRBV21-1	NA	TRBJ1-4	CASSKPGSSSREKLFF
TRBV15	NA	TRBJ1-4	CATSSPGGRREKLFF
TRBV7-8	NA	TRBJ2-3	CASSLGARGIDTQYF
TRBV10-3	NA	TRBJ1-1	CATKRQGNMNTEAFF
TRBV4-1	NA	TRBJ1-1	CASSSPGQGATEAFF
TRBV2	NA	TRBJ2-3	CASRATEGTDTQYF
TRBV19	NA	TRBJ1-2	CASSIPGGAYGYTF
TRBV7-2	NA	TRBJ1-2	CASSLGAPGQSYGYTF
TRBV9	NA	TRBJ2-3	CASTPTTSGGTDTQYF
TRBV5-1	NA	TRBJ1-1	CASSSGTTNTEAFF
TRBV18	NA	TRBJ1-1	CASSDRTGVDTEAFF
TRBV10-3	NA	TRBJ1-1	CATNFRGDDTEAFF
TRBV18	once	TRBJ2-3	CASSRSSYSDTQYF
TRBV6-5	NA	TRBJ1-1	CASKGAWNTEAFF
TRBV5-1	NA	TRBJ2-2	CASSSTGQTNTGELFF
TRBV3-1/TRBV3-2	once	TRBJ1-2	CASSQGRIGYTF
TRBV19	NA	TRBJ2-3	CASSALAGGPADTQYF
TRBV5-1	NA	TRBJ1-4	CASSLRGTIGEKLFF
TRBV27	NA	TRBJ2-7	CASSLTGDRVSYEQYF
TRBV4-1	few	TRBJ2-7	CASSQDNGGGAYEQYF
TRBV5-1	few	TRBJ1-1	CASSLGGRVNTEAFF
TRBV3-1/TRBV3-2	NA	TRBJ1-1	CASSQVTRRMNTEAFF
TRBV3-1/TRBV3-2	NA	TRBJ2-5	CASSQGLAGVGETQYF
TRBV3-1/TRBV3-2	NA	TRBJ1-3	CASSVTGSGNTIYF